The rows below give T cell receptor beta chains drawn from one sample of a study of blood T cell repertoires in COVID-19. Profiling relied on immunoSEQ multiplex PCR, and the TCRdb table lists in-frame clones only, not all of them. The repertoire holds about 31,000 clones, with approximately 91% as singletons. What was sequenced was peripheral blood. The origin of the receptors is a human donor in a cohort sampled during active COVID-19. CDR3s include the opening cysteine and the closing phenylalanine or tryptophan. A D gene is named only where the DNA matches it firmly. Clone size is not always given. Where it is, it says once, few, many or a class for expanded clones.

J	V	D	size	CDR3	DNA
TRBJ1-5	TRBV2	-	-	CASSEQWSSNQPQHF	TGTGCCAGCAGTGAACAGTGGAGTAGCAATCAGCCCCAGCATTTT
TRBJ2-5	TRBV3-1/TRBV3-2	-	-	CASSESASLIQETQYF	TGTGCCAGCAGCGAGTCGGCTAGCCTTATCCAAGAGACCCAGTACTTC
TRBJ1-2	TRBV27	-	-	CASSLTPGLFAGYTF	TGTGCCAGCAGTTTGACCCCTGGACTCTTCGCTGGCTACACCTTC
TRBJ2-3	TRBV6-5	TRBD1	-	CASSYGDRVRDTQYF	TGTGCCAGCAGTTACGGGGACAGGGTACGTGATACGCAGTATTTT
TRBJ2-2	TRBV12-3/TRBV12-4	-	-	CATWRGTGELFF	TGTGCCACCTGGCGAGGCACCGGGGAGCTGTTTTTT
TRBJ1-1	TRBV12-5	TRBD1	-	CASGQQGAVNTEAFF	TGTGCTAGTGGGCAACAGGGGGCTGTGAACACTGAAGCTTTCTTT
TRBJ2-1	TRBV18	TRBD1	-	CASSPVEGAAYNEQFF	TGTGCCAGCTCACCGGTCGAGGGGGCAGCCTACAATGAGCAGTTCTTC
TRBJ1-3	TRBV7-2	-	few	CASSSSWARSGNTIYF	TGTGCCAGCAGCTCCTCCTGGGCCCGCTCTGGAAACACCATATATTTT
TRBJ2-5	TRBV19	-	-	CARPAGRETQYF	TGTGCCAGGCCGGCGGGCCGGGAGACCCAGTACTTC
TRBJ2-3	TRBV6-5	TRBD2	-	CASRRSGGSTDTQYF	TGTGCCAGCAGAAGGAGCGGGGGGTCCACAGATACGCAGTATTTT
TRBJ1-1	TRBV30	TRBD1	few	CAWNRGGAPEAFF	TGTGCCTGGAATAGAGGGGGCGCGCCTGAAGCTTTCTTT
TRBJ2-2	TRBV27	TRBD2	few	CASSSRLTSGGPNTGELFF	TGTGCCAGCAGTTCACGCTTGACTAGCGGGGGGCCGAACACCGGGGAGCTGTTTTTT
TRBJ1-2	TRBV2	-	-	CASSGGGRSGYTF	TGTGCCAGCAGTGGCGGGGGTCGGAGTGGCTACACCTTC
TRBJ2-3	TRBV28	-	-	CASSLFGGSTQYF	TGTGCCAGCAGTCTGTTTGGGGGGAGTACGCAGTATTTT
TRBJ1-1	TRBV3-1/TRBV3-2	-	few	CASSHTGGTGEAFF	TGTGCCAGCAGCCATACGGGAGGGACCGGAGAAGCTTTCTTT
TRBJ1-5	TRBV19	-	-	CASSITGYSNQPQHF	TGTGCCAGTAGTATAACCGGGTATAGCAATCAGCCCCAGCATTTT
TRBJ1-1	TRBV10-3	-	-	CAISPLEGTEAFF	TGTGCCATCAGCCCTTTGGAGGGCACTGAAGCTTTCTTT
TRBJ1-1	TRBV5-4	-	-	CASSLVGDQGAFF	TGTGCCAGCAGCTTGGTTGGGGATCAGGGAGCTTTCTTT
TRBJ1-6	TRBV19	TRBD1	-	CASSTSPGQGNSPLHF	TGTGCCAGTAGTACCTCTCCGGGACAGGGAAATTCACCCCTCCACTTT
TRBJ2-3	TRBV6-5	TRBD2	-	CATKRGPIGTDTQYF	TGTGCCACCAAGCGGGGGCCGATTGGCACAGATACGCAGTATTTT
TRBJ1-2	TRBV25-1	-	-	CASSESIRGSDGYTF	TGTGCCAGCAGTGAATCAATTCGGGGGAGCGATGGCTACACCTTC
TRBJ2-1	TRBV30	TRBD2	-	CAWTWSPGLAGLNEQFF	TGTGCCTGGACTTGGAGTCCGGGACTAGCGGGCCTCAATGAGCAGTTCTTC
TRBJ2-1	TRBV9	-	-	CASSVVPSGQYNEQFF	TGTGCCAGCAGCGTAGTTCCCAGCGGGCAGTACAATGAGCAGTTCTTC
TRBJ2-2	TRBV5-4	-	-	CASSLVGPTGELFF	TGTGCCAGCAGCTTGGTGGGGCCGACCGGGGAGCTGTTTTTT
TRBJ1-4	TRBV5-1	-	once	CASSLRQGNEKLFF	TGCGCCAGCAGCTTGAGGCAGGGGAATGAAAAACTGTTTTTT
TRBJ1-1	TRBV19	TRBD1	-	CASRNSGQGISAFF	TGTGCCAGTAGAAATTCGGGACAGGGGATTTCAGCTTTCTTT
TRBJ2-3	TRBV24-1	-	once	CATGGGPGADTQYF	TGTGCCACCGGGGGGGGCCCCGGGGCAGATACGCAGTATTTT
TRBJ2-6	TRBV19	TRBD1	-	CASSTNRGRILGANVLTF	TGTGCCAGTAGTACTAACAGGGGGCGGATTCTGGGGGCCAACGTCCTGACTTTC
TRBJ2-5	TRBV18	TRBD2	once	CASPSGPQETQYF	TGTGCCAGCCCTAGCGGACCCCAAGAGACCCAGTACTTC
TRBJ1-1	TRBV6-5	-	-	CASSWGGHNTEAFF	TGTGCCAGCAGTTGGGGCGGACATAACACTGAAGCTTTCTTT
TRBJ2-1	TRBV3-1/TRBV3-2	TRBD2	-	CASSPGLAGNEQFF	TGTGCCAGCAGCCCTGGACTAGCGGGCAATGAGCAGTTCTTC
TRBJ1-2	TRBV28	-	-	CASSTGINYGYTF	TGTGCCAGCAGTACGGGGATTAACTATGGCTACACCTTC
TRBJ1-2	TRBV20-1	-	-	CSASLALGSYGYTF	TGCAGTGCTAGTTTGGCCCTTGGCTCTTATGGCTACACCTTC
TRBJ2-1	TRBV15	-	once	CATSWAPRGYNEQFF	TGTGCCACCAGCTGGGCCCCTAGGGGTTACAATGAGCAGTTCTTC
TRBJ2-5	TRBV24-1	-	-	CATPEAWPHQETQYF	TGTGCCACCCCTGAGGCGTGGCCTCATCAAGAGACCCAGTACTTC
TRBJ1-5	TRBV7-2	-	once	CASSLGQYSNQPQHF	TGTGCCAGCAGCTTAGGACAGTATAGCAATCAGCCCCAGCATTTT
TRBJ1-1	TRBV6-2/TRBV6-3	-	-	CASSYYGGATEAFF	TGTGCCAGCAGTTATTATGGGGGGGCCACTGAAGCTTTCTTT
TRBJ1-2	TRBV6-6	TRBD1	-	CASRAPGTGWHGYTF	TGTGCCAGCAGGGCCCCCGGGACAGGGTGGCATGGCTACACCTTC
TRBJ1-3	TRBV6-5	-	-	CASSYSSRGAGNTIYF	TGTGCCAGCAGTTACTCGAGTCGGGGTGCCGGAAACACCATATATTTT
TRBJ1-2	TRBV27	-	-	CASSSVANYGYTF	TGTGCCAGCAGTTCCGTCGCTAACTATGGCTACACCTTC